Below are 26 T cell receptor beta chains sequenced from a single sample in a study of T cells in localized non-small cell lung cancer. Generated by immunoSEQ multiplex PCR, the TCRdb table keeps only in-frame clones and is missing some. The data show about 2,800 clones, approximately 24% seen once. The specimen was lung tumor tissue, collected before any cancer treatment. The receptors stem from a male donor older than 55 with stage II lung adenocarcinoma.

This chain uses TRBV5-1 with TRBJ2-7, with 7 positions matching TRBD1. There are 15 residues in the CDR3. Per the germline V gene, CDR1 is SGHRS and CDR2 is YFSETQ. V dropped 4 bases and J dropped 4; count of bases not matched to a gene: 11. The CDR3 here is CASSPTQGVSYEQYF. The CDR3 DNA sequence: TGCGCCAGCAGCCCCACGCAGGGGGTCTCGTACGAGCAGTACTTC.

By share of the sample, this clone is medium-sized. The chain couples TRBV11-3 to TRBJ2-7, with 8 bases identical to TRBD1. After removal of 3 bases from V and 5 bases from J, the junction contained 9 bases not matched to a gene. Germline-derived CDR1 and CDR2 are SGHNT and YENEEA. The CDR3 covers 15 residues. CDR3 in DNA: TGTGCCAGCAGCTTGGAGGACAGGGAGTCCCACGAGCAGTACTTC. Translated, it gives CASSLEDRESHEQYF.

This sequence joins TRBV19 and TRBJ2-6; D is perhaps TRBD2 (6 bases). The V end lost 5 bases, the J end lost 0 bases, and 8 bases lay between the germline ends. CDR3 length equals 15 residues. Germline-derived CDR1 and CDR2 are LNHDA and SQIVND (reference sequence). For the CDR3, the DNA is TGTGCCAGTAGTCGGGGGATCTCTGGGGCCAACGTCCTGACTTTC. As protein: CASSRGISGANVLTF.

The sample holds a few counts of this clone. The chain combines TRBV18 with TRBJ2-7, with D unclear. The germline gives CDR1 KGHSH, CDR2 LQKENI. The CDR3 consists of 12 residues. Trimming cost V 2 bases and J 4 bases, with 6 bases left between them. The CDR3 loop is CASSPGRYEQYF. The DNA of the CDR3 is TGTGCCAGCTCACCAGGCCGTTACGAGCAGTACTTC.

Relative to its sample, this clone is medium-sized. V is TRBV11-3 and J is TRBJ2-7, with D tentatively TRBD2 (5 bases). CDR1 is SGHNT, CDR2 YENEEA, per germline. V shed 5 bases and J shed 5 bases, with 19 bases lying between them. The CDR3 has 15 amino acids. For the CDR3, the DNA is TGTGCCAGCAGCCCGTCGGGCGGACGGAGGAACGAGCAGTACTTC. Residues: CASSPSGGRRNEQYF. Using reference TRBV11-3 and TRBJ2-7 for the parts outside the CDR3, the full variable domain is EAGVVQSPRYKIIEKKQPVAFWCNPISGHNTLYWYLQNLGQGPELLIRYENEEAVDDSQLPKDRFSAERLKGVDSTLKIQPAELGDSAVYLCASSPSGGRRNEQYFGPGTRLTVT.

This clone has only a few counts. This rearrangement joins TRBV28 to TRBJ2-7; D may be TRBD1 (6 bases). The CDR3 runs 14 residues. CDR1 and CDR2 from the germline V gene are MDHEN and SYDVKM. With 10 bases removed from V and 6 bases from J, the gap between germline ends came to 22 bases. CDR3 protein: CATIQGNPRGEQYF. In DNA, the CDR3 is TGTGCCACGATACAGGGAAATCCTCGGGGCGAGCAGTACTTC.

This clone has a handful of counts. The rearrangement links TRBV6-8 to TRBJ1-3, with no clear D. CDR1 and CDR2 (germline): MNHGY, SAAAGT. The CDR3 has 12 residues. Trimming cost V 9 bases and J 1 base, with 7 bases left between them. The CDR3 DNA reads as TGTGCCAGTATGAGTTCTGGAAACACCATATATTTT. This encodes CASMSSGNTIYF.

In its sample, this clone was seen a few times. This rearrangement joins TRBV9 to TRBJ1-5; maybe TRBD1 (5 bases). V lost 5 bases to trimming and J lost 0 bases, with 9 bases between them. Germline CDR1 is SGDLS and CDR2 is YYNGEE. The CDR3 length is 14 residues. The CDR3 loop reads CASSGGSSNQPQHF. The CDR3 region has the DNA TGTGCCAGCAGTGGGGGGAGTAGCAATCAGCCCCAGCATTTT.

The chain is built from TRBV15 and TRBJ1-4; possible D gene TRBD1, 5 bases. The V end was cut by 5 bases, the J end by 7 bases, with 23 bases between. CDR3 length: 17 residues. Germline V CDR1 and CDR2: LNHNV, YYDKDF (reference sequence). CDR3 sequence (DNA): TGTGCCACCAGCGGTTCGTCAGGGCAGGCCTTTACTGAAAAACTGTTTTTT. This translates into CATSGSSGQAFTEKLFF.

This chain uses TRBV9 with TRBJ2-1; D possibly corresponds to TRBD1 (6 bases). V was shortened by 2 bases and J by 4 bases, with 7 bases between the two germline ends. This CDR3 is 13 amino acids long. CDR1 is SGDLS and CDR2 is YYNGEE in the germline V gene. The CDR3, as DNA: TGTGCCAGCAGCGTGACAGGTTACAATGAGCAGTTCTTC. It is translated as CASSVTGYNEQFF.

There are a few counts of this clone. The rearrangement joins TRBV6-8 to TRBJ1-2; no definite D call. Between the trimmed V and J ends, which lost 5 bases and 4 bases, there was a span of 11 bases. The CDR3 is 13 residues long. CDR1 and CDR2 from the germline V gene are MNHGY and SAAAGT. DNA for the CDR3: TGTGCCAGCAGTGACCCCTCAGTCTATGGCTACACCTTC. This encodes CASSDPSVYGYTF.

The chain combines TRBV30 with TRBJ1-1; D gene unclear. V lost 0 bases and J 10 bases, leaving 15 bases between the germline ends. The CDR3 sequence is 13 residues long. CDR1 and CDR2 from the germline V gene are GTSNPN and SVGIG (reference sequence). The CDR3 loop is CAWSVLGLGSAFF. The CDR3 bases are TGTGCCTGGAGTGTACTTGGCCTAGGTTCAGCTTTCTTT.

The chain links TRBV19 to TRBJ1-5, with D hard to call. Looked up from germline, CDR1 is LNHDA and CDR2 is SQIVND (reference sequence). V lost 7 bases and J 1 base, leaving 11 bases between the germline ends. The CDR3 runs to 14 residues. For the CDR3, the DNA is TGTGCCAGTAAATATCCCTCGAGCAATCAGCCCCAGCATTTT. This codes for CASKYPSSNQPQHF.

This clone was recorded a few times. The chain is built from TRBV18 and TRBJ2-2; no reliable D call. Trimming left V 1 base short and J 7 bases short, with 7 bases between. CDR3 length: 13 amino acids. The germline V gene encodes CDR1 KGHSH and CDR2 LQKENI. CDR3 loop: CASSPQANGELFF. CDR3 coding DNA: TGTGCCAGCTCACCACAGGCGAACGGGGAGCTGTTTTTT.

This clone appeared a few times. The CDR3 region is CASSVGPGAGQPQHF. CDR3 in DNA: TGTGCCAGCAGCGTAGGACCCGGGGCGGGGCAGCCCCAGCATTTT. The chain combines TRBV9 with TRBJ1-5; the D gene is possibly TRBD1 (5 bases). The CDR3 sequence is 15 residues long. In germline, CDR1 is SGDLS, CDR2 YYNGEE. Trimming removed 0 bases from V and 7 bases from J, with 14 bases in between.

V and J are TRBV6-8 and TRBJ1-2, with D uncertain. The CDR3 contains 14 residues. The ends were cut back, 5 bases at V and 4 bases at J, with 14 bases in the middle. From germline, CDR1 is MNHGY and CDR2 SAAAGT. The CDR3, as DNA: TGTGCCAGCAGTGCCGTTCCAGCCCTCTATGGCTACACCTTC. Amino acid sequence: CASSAVPALYGYTF.

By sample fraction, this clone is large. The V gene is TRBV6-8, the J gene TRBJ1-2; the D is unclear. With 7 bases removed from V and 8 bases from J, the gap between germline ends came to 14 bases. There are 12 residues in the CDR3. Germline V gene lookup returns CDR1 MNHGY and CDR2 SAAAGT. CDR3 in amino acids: CASKLGLRGYTF. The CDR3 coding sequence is TGTGCCAGCAAGCTGGGCCTGAGAGGCTACACCTTC.

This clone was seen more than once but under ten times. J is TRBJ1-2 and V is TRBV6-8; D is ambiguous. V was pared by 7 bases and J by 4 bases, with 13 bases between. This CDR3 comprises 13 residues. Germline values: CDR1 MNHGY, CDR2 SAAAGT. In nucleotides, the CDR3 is TGTGCCAGCACCCCCGGGAGCGGCTATGGCTACACCTTC. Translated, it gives CASTPGSGYGYTF.

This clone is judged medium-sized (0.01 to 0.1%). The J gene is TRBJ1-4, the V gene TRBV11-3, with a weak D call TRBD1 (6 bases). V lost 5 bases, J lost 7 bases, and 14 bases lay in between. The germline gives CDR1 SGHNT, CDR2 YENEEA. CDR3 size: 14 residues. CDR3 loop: CASSRDNWGEKLFF. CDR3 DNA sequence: TGTGCCAGCAGCCGGGACAATTGGGGTGAAAAACTGTTTTTT. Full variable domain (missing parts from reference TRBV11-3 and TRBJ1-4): EAGVVQSPRYKIIEKKQPVAFWCNPISGHNTLYWYLQNLGQGPELLIRYENEEAVDDSQLPKDRFSAERLKGVDSTLKIQPAELGDSAVYLCASSRDNWGEKLFFGSGTQLSVL.

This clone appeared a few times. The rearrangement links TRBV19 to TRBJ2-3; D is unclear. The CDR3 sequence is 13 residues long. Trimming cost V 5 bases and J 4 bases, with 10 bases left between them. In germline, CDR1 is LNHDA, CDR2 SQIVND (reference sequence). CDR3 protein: CASSLGVADTQYF. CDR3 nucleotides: TGTGCCAGTAGTCTAGGCGTTGCAGATACGCAGTATTTT.

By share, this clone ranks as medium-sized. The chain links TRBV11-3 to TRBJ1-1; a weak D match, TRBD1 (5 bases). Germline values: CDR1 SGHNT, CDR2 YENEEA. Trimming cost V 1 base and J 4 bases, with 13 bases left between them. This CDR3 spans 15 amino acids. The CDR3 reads CASSLGQPGGTEAFF. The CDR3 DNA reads TGTGCCAGCAGCTTAGGACAGCCCGGGGGCACTGAAGCTTTCTTT.

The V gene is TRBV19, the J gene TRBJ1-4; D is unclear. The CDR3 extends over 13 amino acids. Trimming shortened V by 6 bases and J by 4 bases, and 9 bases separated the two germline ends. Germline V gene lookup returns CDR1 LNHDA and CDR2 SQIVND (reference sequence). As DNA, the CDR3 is TGTGCCAGTAGCAGACCCTTTAATGAAAAACTGTTTTTT. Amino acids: CASSRPFNEKLFF.

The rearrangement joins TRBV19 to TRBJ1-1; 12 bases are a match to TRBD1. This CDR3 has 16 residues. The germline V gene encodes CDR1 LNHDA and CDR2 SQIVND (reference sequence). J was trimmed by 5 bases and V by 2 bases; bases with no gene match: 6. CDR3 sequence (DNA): TGTGCCAGTAGTATAATGGGACAGGGGGCCGGTACTGAAGCTTTCTTT. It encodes CASSIMGQGAGTEAFF.

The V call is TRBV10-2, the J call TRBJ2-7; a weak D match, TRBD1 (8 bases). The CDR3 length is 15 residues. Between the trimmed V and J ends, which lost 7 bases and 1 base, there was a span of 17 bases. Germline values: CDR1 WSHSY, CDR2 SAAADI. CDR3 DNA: TGCGCCAGCAAGGGGGGGAGACAGGGGTCCTACGAGCAGTACTTC. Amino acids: CASKGGRQGSYEQYF.

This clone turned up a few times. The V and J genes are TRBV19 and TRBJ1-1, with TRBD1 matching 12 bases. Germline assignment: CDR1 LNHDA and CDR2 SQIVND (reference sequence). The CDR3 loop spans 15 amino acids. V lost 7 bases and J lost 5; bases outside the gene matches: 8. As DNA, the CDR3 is TGTGCCAGTATTCCGGGACAGGGGGCAGGGACTGAAGCTTTCTTT. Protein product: CASIPGQGAGTEAFF.

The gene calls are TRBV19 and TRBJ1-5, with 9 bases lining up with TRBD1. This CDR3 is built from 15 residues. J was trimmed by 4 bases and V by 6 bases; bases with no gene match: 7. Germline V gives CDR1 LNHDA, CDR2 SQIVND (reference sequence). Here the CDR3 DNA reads TGTGCCAGTAGGGCGACAGGGGGTTGGAATCAGCCCCAGCATTTT. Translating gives CASRATGGWNQPQHF. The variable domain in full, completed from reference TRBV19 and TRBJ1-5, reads DGGITQSPKYLFRKEGQNVTLSCEQNLNHDAMYWYRQDPGQGLRLIYYSQIVNDFQKGDIAEGYSVSREKKESFPLTVTSAQKNPTAFYLCASRATGGWNQPQHFGDGTRLSIL.